The entry below gives a single T cell receptor beta chain sequence along with its context. Its matching antigen is unknown. TCRdb's copy holds only in-frame clones and misses some; the assay was immunoSEQ multiplex PCR. The sample contains over 950,000 clones, about 72% of which appear only once. Trimming cost V 3 bases and J 0 bases; bases outside gene matches: 11. Germline assignment: CDR1 LGHNA and CDR2 YNFKEQ. This CDR3 comprises 19 residues. The data derive from a study of shared clonotypes between healthy human individuals. Whole-study context: Sampling drew on donors who were a couple of women and a few men aged 18 to 49.

General study points: Generation probabilities of non-shared clonotypes were lower (relative to those shared by all four donors).

Material for sequencing was memory CD4+ T cells from PBMCs. The subset here: CD45RA-negative fraction. The V call is TRBV4-2, the J call TRBJ1-4; 9 bases map to TRBD1. This clonotype originated in a man in his late teens or twenties in good health. Some clones in this sample may be carry-over from other donors' samples. CDR3 sequence: CASSQALGTGPSTNEKLFF. The CDR3 DNA reads as TGTGCCAGCAGCCAGGCCCTCGGGACAGGGCCTTCAACTAATGAAAAACTGTTTTTT.